These 16 T cell receptor beta chains were all obtained from the same sample, sequenced in a study of CD8 T cells in Susac syndrome. Random hexamers were used to reverse transcribe 0.5 to 1 ug of RNA. One entry per CDR3 protein, called by TCRdb with MiXCR from the immunoSEQ multiplex PCR reads. The repertoire has roughly 150,000 distinct CDR3 sequences, approximately 94% of them found once; the top ten carry 0.2% to 0.25%. Material for sequencing was CD8+ T cells from PBMCs. The receptors were gathered from a human donor with multiple sclerosis.

The J gene is TRBJ1-5, the V gene TRBV28; D uncertain. The V end lost 3 bases, the J end lost 2 bases, and 14 bases lay between the germline ends. Germline V gene sequence: CDR1 MDHEN, CDR2 SYDVKM. The CDR3 loop spans 16 amino acids. This CDR3 is CASSFLRLRGNQPQHF. CDR3 DNA: TGTGCCAGCAGTTTTCTAAGGTTGCGTGGCAATCAGCCCCAGCATTTT.

V is TRBV6-4 and J is TRBJ1-2; tentatively, D is TRBD1 (5 bases). V shed 2 bases and J shed 4 bases, with 8 bases lying between them. Germline CDR1 MRHNA, CDR2 SNTAGT. This CDR3 spans 13 amino acids. The CDR3 nucleotides read TGTGCCAGCAGTGACCCGCAGGGCTATGGCTACACCTTC. Its translation is CASSDPQGYGYTF.

This chain links TRBV30 with TRBJ1-1; D is unresolved. Germline loops: CDR1 GTSNPN, CDR2 SVGIG (reference sequence). The CDR3 is made up of 12 amino acids. Trimming cost V 0 bases and J 2 bases, with 4 bases left between them. The CDR3 loop reads CAWSVLNTEAFF. CDR3 nucleotide sequence: TGTGCCTGGAGTGTGCTTAACACTGAAGCTTTCTTT.

The chain joins TRBV3-1 to TRBJ2-2; 10 bases are a match to TRBD2. Trimming cost V 0 bases and J 7 bases; bases outside gene matches: 8. The CDR3 consists of 17 residues. Germline CDR1 is LGHDT and CDR2 is YNNKEL (reference sequence). The CDR3: CASSQDASGGRSGELFF. CDR3 nucleotide sequence: TGTGCCAGCAGCCAAGACGCTAGCGGGGGACGTAGCGGGGAGCTGTTTTTT.

This clonotype came up once. The J gene is TRBJ2-1, the V gene TRBV23-1, with D perhaps matching TRBD2 (6 bases). TRBV23-1 is recorded as an ORF, its role being uncertain. The CDR3 is 20 amino acids. V was clipped by 2 bases and J by 2 bases, with 25 bases between them. CDR3 amino acids: CASSQGEDNAHIDAYNEQFF. CDR3 nucleotide sequence: TGCGCCAGCAGTCAAGGGGAGGACAACGCCCACATTGATGCCTACAATGAGCAGTTCTTC.

J is TRBJ2-1 and V is TRBV7-9, with 13 bases aligning to TRBD2. The CDR3 length is 15 residues. Trimming took 5 bases from V and 10 from J; bases not matched to a gene: 8. The germline V gene has CDR1 SEHNR and CDR2 FQNEAQ (reference sequence). The CDR3 spells CASSLGTSGAREQFF. CDR3 DNA sequence: TGTGCCAGCAGCCTCGGGACTAGCGGGGCGCGGGAGCAGTTCTTC.

The chain links TRBV7-9 to TRBJ2-1; D is tentatively TRBD1 or TRBD2 (5 bases each). V was pared by 0 bases and J by 12 bases, with 18 bases between. Germline V gives CDR1 SEHNR, CDR2 FQNEAQ (reference sequence). The CDR3 spans 15 residues. CDR3 residues: CASSLAPGADARQFF. Written as DNA, the CDR3 is TGTGCCAGCAGCTTAGCCCCCGGGGCCGATGCAAGGCAGTTCTTC.

The chain couples TRBV7-9 to TRBJ1-3; D is uncertain. The germline V gene encodes CDR1 SEHNR and CDR2 FQNEAQ (reference sequence). The CDR3 spans 15 residues. Trimming took off 2 bases at V and 0 bases at J, with 8 bases between the two ends. The CDR3: CASSLPVLSGNTIYF. CDR3 coding DNA: TGTGCCAGCAGCTTACCCGTCCTCTCTGGAAACACCATATATTTT.

This chain uses TRBV29-1 with TRBJ2-5; D possibly corresponds to TRBD2 (7 bases). Germline V gene sequence: CDR1 SQVTM, CDR2 ANQGSEA. V was cut by 0 bases and J by 1 base, with 9 bases left in between. The CDR3 runs 14 residues. In nucleotides, the CDR3 is TGCAGCGTTGAAGAAAGGGGGGGCCAAGAGACCCAGTACTTC. This codes for CSVEERGGQETQYF. The entire variable domain, with the rest obtained from reference TRBV29-1 and TRBJ2-5, is as follows: SAVISQKPSRDICQRGTSLTIQCQVDSQVTMMFWYRQQPGQSLTLIATANQGSEATYESGFVIDKFPISRPNLTFSTLTVSNMSPEDSSIYLCSVEERGGQETQYFGPGTRLLVL.

The chain joins TRBV9 to TRBJ1-2; D unresolved. V was shortened by 3 bases and J by 6 bases, with 12 bases between the two germline ends. CDR1 and CDR2 from the germline V gene are SGDLS and YYNGEE. The CDR3 has 13 residues. The CDR3 is CASSGRQVNGYTF. The CDR3 DNA reads as TGTGCCAGCAGCGGCCGACAAGTGAATGGCTACACCTTC.

The genes are TRBV7-8 and TRBJ2-1; D assignment may be TRBD1 or TRBD2 (6 bases each). V was cut by 1 base and J by 7 bases, with 8 bases left in between. This CDR3 spans 13 amino acids. Germline values: CDR1 SGHVS, CDR2 FQNEAQ. Here the CDR3 reads CASSLEGGNEQFF. CDR3 in DNA: TGTGCCAGCAGCTTAGAAGGGGGGAATGAGCAGTTCTTC.

The chain combines TRBV5-6 with TRBJ1-6; D gene unclear. The ends were cut back, 3 bases at V and 0 bases at J, with 10 bases in the middle. Germline V gene sequence: CDR1 SGHDT, CDR2 YYEEEE. CDR3 length equals 16 residues. CDR3 protein: CASSSPQSSYNSPLHF. The CDR3 nucleotides read TGTGCCAGCAGCTCCCCCCAGAGCTCCTATAATTCACCCCTCCACTTT.

The J gene is TRBJ2-7, the V gene TRBV6-5; 11 bases match TRBD1. Germline V gives CDR1 MNHEY, CDR2 SVGAGI. This CDR3 has 13 amino acids. Trimming at V came to 4 bases and at J to 6 bases, leaving 2 bases not matched to a gene. The chain's CDR3 is CASSWTGGPEQYF. CDR3 nucleotides: TGTGCCAGCAGTTGGACAGGGGGCCCCGAGCAGTACTTC.

The chain uses TRBV7-2 and TRBJ2-5; D may be TRBD1 (7 bases). This CDR3 spans 13 amino acids. Trimming removed 11 bases from V and 4 bases from J, with 17 bases in between. Germline V gene sequence: CDR1 SGHTA, CDR2 FQGNSA. The CDR3 DNA reads TGTGCCGGTTCGGAGGGGGCGGCAGAGACCCAGTACTTC. Translated, it gives CAGSEGAAETQYF.

This rearrangement joins TRBV20-1 to TRBJ1-2; D uncertain. Trimming pared 0 bases from V and 0 bases from J, leaving 14 bases between. The CDR3 is 16 residues long. The germline gives CDR1 DFQATT, CDR2 SNEGSKA (reference sequence). As DNA, the CDR3 is TGCAGTGCTAGAGAGGGAGGGAGATCCCCTAACTATGGCTACACCTTC. As protein: CSAREGGRSPNYGYTF.

This clonotype was found once. The chain links TRBV7-9 to TRBJ1-5, with 8 bases fitting TRBD1. Trimming took 0 bases from V and 7 from J; bases not matched to a gene: 5. Germline V gives CDR1 SEHNR, CDR2 FQNEAQ (reference sequence). CDR3 size: 15 residues. The DNA of the CDR3 is TGTGCCAGCAGCTTAGCGGACAGGGAGGGACAGCCCCAGCATTTT. The encoded protein is CASSLADREGQPQHF. The full variable domain, its missing parts supplied by reference TRBV7-9 and TRBJ1-5, is DTGVSQNPRHKITKRGQNVTFRCDPISEHNRLYWYRQTLGQGPEFLTYFQNEAQLEKSRLLSDRFSAERPKGSFSTLEIQRTEQGDSAMYLCASSLADREGQPQHFGDGTRLSIL.